Each of the 9 T cell receptor beta chains below was sequenced from the same sample in a study of blood T cell repertoires in COVID-19 (dated by TCRdb to the early 2020s). Library preparation used the immunoSEQ multiplex PCR assay. TCRdb obtained this table from immuneACCESS and retained in-frame rearrangements with V and J assigned. These tables miss some clones; where compared with another copy, unresolved V genes account for less than half of the shortfall, and the remainder is unexplained. For this sample the table gives over 200,000 clones, of which roughly 86% were detected only once. Roughly 0.8% of the sample comes from the top ten. Sequencing used peripheral blood. The receptors derive from a woman under 40 with acute or convalescent COVID-19.

The chain links TRBV27 to TRBJ2-5; the match to TRBD2 covers 12 bases. The CDR3 is 18 residues long. Trimming cost V 3 bases and J 2 bases; bases outside gene matches: 10. Germline lookup yields CDR1 MNHEY and CDR2 SMNVEV (reference sequence). DNA of the CDR3: TGTGCCAGCAGTTTCAGAGGTACTAGCGGGAGGAGGCAAGAGACCCAGTACTTC. The encoded protein is CASSFRGTSGRRQETQYF.

The J gene is TRBJ2-3, the V gene TRBV7-2; possible D gene TRBD1, 6 bases. From germline, CDR1 is SGHTA and CDR2 FQGNSA. The CDR3 length is 16 residues. V was clipped by 5 bases and J by 4 bases, with 19 bases between them. The CDR3 sequence is CASSEGLPGAADTQYF. The CDR3 nucleotides are TGTGCCAGCAGCGAGGGGCTTCCAGGGGCGGCAGATACGCAGTATTTT.

This chain uses TRBV9 with TRBJ2-3; 12 bases agree with TRBD2. Germline V gene sequence: CDR1 SGDLS, CDR2 YYNGEE. The CDR3 spans 18 residues. After removal of 0 bases from V and 2 bases from J, the junction contained 7 bases not matched to a gene. The CDR3 sequence: CASSVELAGGHDTDTQYF. CDR3 DNA sequence: TGTGCCAGCAGCGTAGAGCTAGCGGGAGGGCACGACACAGATACGCAGTATTTT.

The rearrangement links TRBV29-1 to TRBJ2-1, with 10 bases identical to TRBD2. This CDR3 spans 14 amino acids. The J segment lost 7 bases and the V segment lost 6 bases, leaving 9 bases of the junction unmatched. Germline V lookup: CDR1 SQVTM, CDR2 ANQGSEA. The CDR3 nucleotides read TGCAGCGTCTACGGGACTAGCGAAATGAATGAGCAGTTCTTC. Translated, it gives CSVYGTSEMNEQFF.

The chain recombines TRBV6-5 with TRBJ1-2, with TRBD1 identical over 9 bases. The germline V gene encodes CDR1 MNHEY and CDR2 SVGAGI. The CDR3 has 15 residues. The V and J ends lost 5 bases and 4 bases, in that order; junction bases with no gene match: 8. CDR3 in DNA: TGTGCCAGCAGTACCACGACAGGGGGAAGCTATGGCTACACCTTC. Translated: CASSTTTGGSYGYTF.

CDR3 in DNA: TGTGCCAGTACCCCCGGACAGAATGGAGAGACCCAGTACTTC. Translated: CASTPGQNGETQYF. This chain connects TRBV19 to TRBJ2-5, with D maybe TRBD1 (6 bases). The ends were cut back, 7 bases at V and 4 bases at J, with 16 bases in the middle. The CDR3 loop spans 14 amino acids. Germline V gene lookup returns CDR1 LNHDA and CDR2 SQIVND (reference sequence).

The J gene is TRBJ1-3, the V gene TRBV12-5, with D possibly being TRBD1 (5 bases). The ends were cut back, 6 bases at V and 4 bases at J, with 10 bases in the middle. The CDR3 is made up of 13 amino acids. The germline V gene encodes CDR1 LGHNT and CDR2 FRNRAP. For the CDR3, the DNA is TGTGCTAGTGGAGTGGGGCTGGGAAACACCATATATTTT. It translates to CASGVGLGNTIYF.

The rearrangement links TRBV7-7 to TRBJ2-5; 10 nucleotides match TRBD1. CDR1 and CDR2 (germline): SSHAT, FNYEAQ (reference sequence). The CDR3 loop spans 15 amino acids. V gave up 5 bases and J gave up 5 bases; unmatched junction bases: 8. For the CDR3, the DNA is TGTGCCAGCAGCCGTCGGGACAGGGGAGGGGAGACCCAGTACTTC. As protein: CASSRRDRGGETQYF.

Here the CDR3 DNA reads TGTGCCAGCAGCTTGGCGGGGGGAAGGAGCTCCTACAATGAGCAGTTCTTC. This gives the protein CASSLAGGRSSYNEQFF. This chain uses TRBV5-4 with TRBJ2-1; TRBD2 matches 7 bases. After removal of 0 bases from V and 0 bases from J, the junction contained 6 bases not matched to a gene. Per the germline V gene, CDR1 is SGHNT and CDR2 is YYREEE (reference sequence). The CDR3 is 17 amino acids.